Listed below are T cell receptor beta chains from one sample, sequenced in a study of blood T cell repertoires in COVID-19. This table comes from immunoSEQ multiplex PCR, and its TCRdb copy is limited to in-frame clones, with some not included. The sample includes 95,000 to 150,000 clones, about four fifths of them seen just once. The sequenced sample was peripheral blood. These receptors all come from a man aged 55 to 70 with active or convalescent COVID-19. CDR3s include the opening cysteine and the closing phenylalanine or tryptophan. Fields, in order: clone size, V gene, J gene, CDR3 protein. Not every row has a clone size; where given, it reads once, few, many or a size class.

abundance: -; v_gene: TRBV3-1/TRBV3-2; j_gene: TRBJ1-1; CDR3aa: CASSQARGPEAFF
abundance: -; v_gene: TRBV5-1; j_gene: TRBJ2-1; CDR3aa: CASSEGLAIYNEQFF
abundance: few; v_gene: TRBV18; j_gene: TRBJ1-1; CDR3aa: CASSPSVQGSTEAFF
abundance: -; v_gene: TRBV15; j_gene: TRBJ2-7; CDR3aa: CATSRRYSGSPEQYF
abundance: -; v_gene: TRBV15; j_gene: TRBJ1-2; CDR3aa: CATSRDRGRYYGYTF
abundance: -; v_gene: TRBV6-6; j_gene: TRBJ2-3; CDR3aa: CASSYRGDTQYF
abundance: -; v_gene: TRBV5-1; j_gene: TRBJ2-1; CDR3aa: CASSSTSAREVLSYNEQFF
abundance: -; v_gene: TRBV28; j_gene: TRBJ2-7; CDR3aa: CASTSGTERPYEQYF
abundance: -; v_gene: TRBV27; j_gene: TRBJ2-5; CDR3aa: CASKLRGTGQQTQYF
abundance: -; v_gene: TRBV18; j_gene: TRBJ2-7; CDR3aa: CASSSGQGTYEQYF
abundance: -; v_gene: TRBV29-1; j_gene: TRBJ1-3; CDR3aa: CSVPGHGNTIYF
abundance: -; v_gene: TRBV10-3; j_gene: TRBJ1-1; CDR3aa: CAISDPSVTGARAEAFF
abundance: -; v_gene: TRBV11-2; j_gene: TRBJ2-1; CDR3aa: CASSHPPTYNEQFF
abundance: once; v_gene: TRBV10-3; j_gene: TRBJ2-5; CDR3aa: CAISGSGGRETQYF
abundance: -; v_gene: TRBV5-1; j_gene: TRBJ2-5; CDR3aa: CASSLTGFQETQYF
abundance: -; v_gene: TRBV11-2; j_gene: TRBJ2-5; CDR3aa: CASRNTETQYF
abundance: -; v_gene: TRBV18; j_gene: TRBJ2-2; CDR3aa: CASSPPSRGTGELFF
abundance: once; v_gene: TRBV3-1/TRBV3-2; j_gene: TRBJ1-2; CDR3aa: CASSQVSAGPYGYTF
abundance: few; v_gene: TRBV7-3; j_gene: TRBJ2-1; CDR3aa: CASSPGGVARFF
abundance: few; v_gene: TRBV10-3; j_gene: TRBJ2-1; CDR3aa: CAIQGSGLEQFF
abundance: -; v_gene: TRBV9; j_gene: TRBJ1-2; CDR3aa: CASSVGGAIRGYTF
abundance: -; v_gene: TRBV20-1; j_gene: TRBJ2-7; CDR3aa: CSASGGLAGSPYEQYF
abundance: -; v_gene: TRBV27; j_gene: TRBJ2-1; CDR3aa: CASSDLGTGYGEQFF
abundance: -; v_gene: TRBV5-8; j_gene: TRBJ1-5; CDR3aa: CASSLLLILEGNQPQHF
abundance: -; v_gene: TRBV7-2; j_gene: TRBJ2-7; CDR3aa: CASSPRTGGFSYEQYF
abundance: -; v_gene: TRBV28; j_gene: TRBJ2-1; CDR3aa: CASSATGQSYNEQFF
abundance: -; v_gene: TRBV27; j_gene: TRBJ2-7; CDR3aa: CASSRGFAYEQYF
abundance: -; v_gene: TRBV7-2; j_gene: TRBJ2-3; CDR3aa: CASSAADTQYF
abundance: -; v_gene: TRBV11-2; j_gene: TRBJ1-6; CDR3aa: CASSSSSYNSPLHF
abundance: -; v_gene: TRBV28; j_gene: TRBJ2-1; CDR3aa: CASSYGTGYNEQFF
abundance: few; v_gene: TRBV5-4; j_gene: TRBJ2-1; CDR3aa: CASSLTGGSYNEQFF
abundance: -; v_gene: TRBV11-1; j_gene: TRBJ2-1; CDR3aa: CASSSLENEQFF
abundance: few; v_gene: TRBV5-4; j_gene: TRBJ2-1; CDR3aa: CASSSTKGRLYNEQFF
abundance: -; v_gene: TRBV7-8; j_gene: TRBJ2-7; CDR3aa: CASSFRADGGEQYF
abundance: -; v_gene: TRBV11-2; j_gene: TRBJ2-1; CDR3aa: CASSLMVGTSGSNEQFF
abundance: -; v_gene: TRBV9; j_gene: TRBJ2-1; CDR3aa: CASSSPRGALHYNEQFF
abundance: -; v_gene: TRBV5-1; j_gene: TRBJ2-1; CDR3aa: CASSLGLAGSNEQFF
abundance: -; v_gene: TRBV30; j_gene: TRBJ2-7; CDR3aa: CAWSVLAGRSSYEQYF
abundance: -; v_gene: TRBV30; j_gene: TRBJ2-7; CDR3aa: CAWSRPRTSASYEQYF
abundance: once; v_gene: TRBV6-6; j_gene: TRBJ2-7; CDR3aa: CASSADRLHEQYF